This is a list of T cell receptor beta chains from one sample in a study of shared clonotypes between healthy human individuals. Method: immunoSEQ multiplex PCR; TCRdb's copy keeps in-frame clones and lacks some. This table holds 2,100,000 or so clones, about 94% found once. The material sequenced was naive CD4+ T cells sorted from blood. These receptors came from a young man in good health. CDR3s include the opening cysteine and the closing phenylalanine or tryptophan. Each record gives: CDR3 length, clone size, J gene, D gene, V gene, CDR3 DNA, CDR3 protein. D genes are given only for firm matches. Not every row has a clone size; where given, it reads once, few, many or a size class.

>13|few|TRBJ2-2|-|TRBV14
TGTGCCAGCAGCCGGCTTAACACCGGGGAGCTGTTTTTT
CASSRLNTGELFF
>15|-|TRBJ2-2|-|TRBV9
TGTGCCAGCAGCAGGGGGGACACGAACACCGGGGAGCTGTTTTTT
CASSRGDTNTGELFF
>15|-|TRBJ2-7|-|TRBV10-3
TGTGCCATCAGTGACTTAGGAAGCGGAAGGCGCGAGCAGTACTTC
CAISDLGSGRREQYF
>15|-|TRBJ2-5|TRBD2|TRBV6-5
TGTGCCAGCAGCCAAGGGCTAGCGGACCAAGAGACCCAGTACTTC
CASSQGLADQETQYF
>16|-|TRBJ2-3|TRBD2|TRBV9
TGTGCCAGCAGCGTATCTAGCGGGAGCAGCACAGATACGCAGTATTTT
CASSVSSGSSTDTQYF
>14|once|TRBJ2-1|TRBD2|TRBV10-1
TGCGCCAGCAGTGAAGGGACTAGGGGCGATGAGCAGTTCTTC
CASSEGTRGDEQFF
>18|-|TRBJ2-7|-|TRBV11-2
TGTGCCAGCAGACCACCATCCCGTTGGGACACCATCTCCTACGAGCAGTACTTC
CASRPPSRWDTISYEQYF
>13|-|TRBJ2-5|-|TRBV18
TGTGCCAGCTCACTATCTAAGGGAGAGACCCAGTACTTC
CASSLSKGETQYF
>12|-|TRBJ2-3|-|TRBV13
TGTGCCAGCGGCCAAAATACAGATACGCAGTATTTT
CASGQNTDTQYF
>16|-|TRBJ2-3|TRBD2|TRBV5-1
TGCGCCAGCAGCTTGGTTTTGGCGGGAGTGACAGATACGCAGTATTTT
CASSLVLAGVTDTQYF
>15|few|TRBJ1-4|-|TRBV25-1
TGTGCCAGCAGTGCCCCGGGCCCCGGCTGGGAAAAACTGTTTTTT
CASSAPGPGWEKLFF
>12|-|TRBJ2-1|TRBD1|TRBV28
TGTGCCAGCAGTACCCGGACAGGGGATAAGTTCTTC
CASSTRTGDKFF
>11|once|TRBJ2-7|-|TRBV10-3
TGTGCCATCAGCGGAGGCTACGAGCAGTACTTC
CAISGGYEQYF
>13|-|TRBJ2-7|-|TRBV2
TGTGCCAGCAGGGAGACAGCCTCTTACGAGCAGTACTTC
CASRETASYEQYF
>16|-|TRBJ2-2|TRBD2|TRBV2
TGTGCCAGCAGTGAAGCTGGGCGGGAGAGGACCGGGGAGCTGTTTTTT
CASSEAGRERTGELFF
>14|once|TRBJ1-3|-|TRBV28
TGTGCCAGCACTGCCTGGGGCTCTGGAAACACCATATATTTT
CASTAWGSGNTIYF
>16|-|TRBJ2-2|-|TRBV4-3
TGCGCCAGCAGCCTGGAGGGGGGGAGCTCTCCCGGGGAGCTGTTTTTT
CASSLEGGSSPGELFF
>16|-|TRBJ1-5|-|TRBV7-8
TGTGCCAGCAGCTTATTGCCCCAATACGGCAATCAGCCCCAGCATTTT
CASSLLPQYGNQPQHF
>18|-|TRBJ2-2|-|TRBV4-3
TGCGCCAGCAGCCAAGATGTAGGAGGGACGGCGAACACCGGGGAGCTGTTTTTT
CASSQDVGGTANTGELFF
>16|-|TRBJ2-3|TRBD2|TRBV7-2
TGTGCCAGCAGCTTAAGGCTAGCGGGAGGTATAGATACGCAGTATTTT
CASSLRLAGGIDTQYF
>19|-|TRBJ1-6|-|TRBV19
TGTGCCAGTAGCCCCTCCTTTGGGCAGGGGAGGTCTGATAATTCACCCCTCCACTTT
CASSPSFGQGRSDNSPLHF
>13|-|TRBJ2-7|-|TRBV7-9
TGTGCCAGCAGCCCGACAGTCTCCTACGAGCAGTACTTC
CASSPTVSYEQYF
>15|-|TRBJ2-5|-|TRBV27
TGTGCCAGCAGTTTAACGGGTCCCAGGGCAGAGACCCAGTACTTC
CASSLTGPRAETQYF
>18|-|TRBJ2-7|-|TRBV21-1
TGTGCCAGCAGCCCTAGGACAGGGGGAACCCCGTTGGGGGACGAGCAGTACTTC
CASSPRTGGTPLGDEQYF
>11|few|TRBJ2-7|-|TRBV10-3
TGTGCCATCATGGCCTCCTACGAGCAGTACTTC
CAIMASYEQYF
>12|-|TRBJ1-2|-|TRBV6-6
TGTGCCAGCAGGACGGCAGACTATGGCTACACCTTC
CASRTADYGYTF
>18|-|TRBJ2-3|TRBD2|TRBV7-2
TGTGCCAGCAGCTTAGTAGCTAGCGGGACAAGGTCCGCAGATACGCAGTATTTT
CASSLVASGTRSADTQYF
>13|-|TRBJ1-1|TRBD1|TRBV10-2
TGCGCCAGCAGCGTACAGGGGAATACTGAAGCTTTCTTT
CASSVQGNTEAFF
>15|once|TRBJ1-4|TRBD1|TRBV18
TGTGCCAGCTCACCACCGGACAGGGGTTACGAAAAACTGTTTTTT
CASSPPDRGYEKLFF
>12|-|TRBJ1-1|-|TRBV11-3
TGTGCCAGCAGCTTGCGGGAAACAGAAGCTTTCTTT
CASSLRETEAFF
>12|once|TRBJ2-1|-|TRBV29-1
TGCAGCGTTGATCGGGGCAGGTATGAGCAGTTCTTC
CSVDRGRYEQFF
>13|-|TRBJ1-6|TRBD1|TRBV6-6
TGTGCCAGCAGTCTGGGACAGGGGACACCCCTCCACTTT
CASSLGQGTPLHF
>15|-|TRBJ2-7|TRBD2|TRBV5-1
TGCGCCAGCAGCTTGGCCGTAGCGGGCACCTACGAGCAGTACTTC
CASSLAVAGTYEQYF
>15|-|TRBJ1-1|-|TRBV7-6
TGTGCCAGCAGCCCCCTTTCGGGACAGAACACTGAAGCTTTCTTT
CASSPLSGQNTEAFF
>16|-|TRBJ2-5|-|TRBV19
TGTGCCAGTAGTACCAGCAGGGAGACCTTTTCTTCTACCCAGTACTTC
CASSTSRETFSSTQYF
>14|-|TRBJ2-7|-|TRBV11-2
TGTGCCAGCAGCCATCTTTTAGTGCCCTACGAGCAGTACTTC
CASSHLLVPYEQYF